This is a list of T cell receptor beta chains from one sample in a study of blood T cell repertoires in COVID-19. Profiling relied on immunoSEQ multiplex PCR, and the TCRdb table lists in-frame clones only, not all of them. The sample lists about 110,000 clones; over 80% were seen once. Material: peripheral blood. The receptor source for this set is a woman aged 30 to 39 with acute or convalescent COVID-19. Each CDR3 is given with its conserved first and last residue. The D gene is left open where the match is weak. Only some rows state a clone size, as once, few, many or a class for expanded clones.

D,V,size,J,CDR3,DNA
NA,TRBV9,NA,TRBJ2-6,CASTWGRGFSGANVLTF,TGTGCCAGCACATGGGGACGGGGGTTCTCTGGGGCCAACGTCCTGACTTTC
NA,TRBV4-2,NA,TRBJ2-7,CASSQVMDNSYEQYF,TGTGCCAGCAGCCAAGTTATGGACAATTCCTACGAGCAGTACTTC
TRBD1,TRBV27,once,TRBJ1-3,CASGQASGNTIYF,TGTGCCAGTGGACAGGCCTCTGGAAACACCATATATTTT
TRBD1,TRBV5-8,NA,TRBJ1-1,CASSGGTGPAGSEAFF,TGTGCCAGCAGTGGGGGGACAGGCCCCGCGGGGAGTGAAGCTTTCTTT
TRBD1,TRBV25-1,NA,TRBJ1-1,CASSGQGVWNTEAFF,TGTGCCAGCAGTGGACAGGGGGTGTGGAACACTGAAGCTTTCTTT
NA,TRBV6-5,NA,TRBJ1-3,CASRPTDRFGNTIYF,TGTGCCAGCAGACCAACCGACAGGTTTGGAAACACCATATATTTT
TRBD1,TRBV28,NA,TRBJ1-1,CTTGVNTEAFF,TGTACAACAGGGGTGAACACTGAAGCTTTCTTT
NA,TRBV29-1,NA,TRBJ1-1,CSVVQANTEAFF,TGCAGCGTCGTACAGGCGAACACTGAAGCTTTCTTT
NA,TRBV15,NA,TRBJ1-5,CATAIQGSGQPQHF,TGTGCCACCGCCATACAGGGTTCTGGTCAGCCCCAGCATTTT
TRBD1,TRBV10-1,once,TRBJ1-1,CASSPTIQGAEAFF,TGCGCCAGCAGTCCAACGATACAGGGGGCTGAAGCTTTCTTT
NA,TRBV7-2,NA,TRBJ2-7,CASSLLSGGVEQYF,TGTGCCAGCAGCTTATTAAGCGGTGGGGTCGAGCAGTACTTC
TRBD1,TRBV2,NA,TRBJ2-1,CASTITGVGFLF,TGTGCCAGCACCATAACAGGGGTCGGGTTCCTCTTC
TRBD1,TRBV11-2,NA,TRBJ1-1,CASSYGTGVPEAFF,TGTGCCAGCAGCTACGGGACAGGGGTTCCTGAAGCTTTCTTT
NA,TRBV28,NA,TRBJ2-6,CASSPRGTSPGANVLTF,TGTGCCAGCAGCCCTCGTGGGACATCGCCCGGGGCCAACGTCCTGACTTTC
NA,TRBV5-8,NA,TRBJ1-5,CASSFSAYSNQPQHF,TGTGCCAGCAGCTTTTCAGCGTATAGCAATCAGCCCCAGCATTTT
TRBD2,TRBV5-1,once,TRBJ2-1,CASSPGSGGSRNEQFF,TGCGCCAGCAGCCCCGGGTCGGGGGGTTCCCGGAATGAGCAGTTCTTC
TRBD2,TRBV27,NA,TRBJ2-5,CASTSWLAGGLETQYF,TGTGCCAGCACCTCCTGGCTAGCGGGGGGGCTGGAGACCCAGTACTTC
NA,TRBV28,few,TRBJ2-7,CASRRGHEQYF,TGTGCCAGCAGGCGAGGTCACGAGCAGTACTTC
TRBD2,TRBV24-1,NA,TRBJ2-5,CATSDPSGGVETQYF,TGTGCCACCAGTGACCCGAGTGGGGGGGTCGAGACCCAGTACTTC
NA,TRBV19,NA,TRBJ1-5,CASSIVVQFNQPQHF,TGTGCCAGTAGTATTGTCGTTCAGTTCAATCAGCCCCAGCATTTT
TRBD2,TRBV11-2,NA,TRBJ2-3,CASSLEGGRADTQYF,TGTGCCAGCAGCTTAGAGGGGGGGAGAGCAGATACGCAGTATTTT
TRBD2,TRBV5-4,NA,TRBJ2-7,CASSSGAGGYEQYF,TGTGCCAGCAGCTCCGGGGCGGGGGGTTACGAGCAGTACTTC
TRBD2,TRBV28,NA,TRBJ2-1,CASSLPGTSGRAPSYNEQFF,TGTGCCAGCAGTTTACCCGGGACTAGCGGGAGGGCCCCTTCCTACAATGAGCAGTTCTTC
NA,TRBV6-5,NA,TRBJ2-2,CASSYSEGSNTGELFF,TGTGCCAGCAGTTACTCTGAGGGATCCAACACCGGGGAGCTGTTTTTT
NA,TRBV7-6,NA,TRBJ1-3,CASSLVDNSGNTIYF,TGTGCCAGCAGCTTAGTCGACAACTCTGGAAACACCATATATTTT
NA,TRBV2,NA,TRBJ1-5,CASSSNQGFNQPQHF,TGTGCCAGCAGCTCCAACCAGGGATTCAATCAGCCCCAGCATTTT
NA,TRBV7-8,NA,TRBJ2-1,CASSSDRYNEQFF,TGTGCCAGCAGCTCGGACAGATACAATGAGCAGTTCTTC
NA,TRBV7-6,NA,TRBJ2-1,CASSLGAGRSYNEQFF,TGTGCCAGCAGCTTAGGTGCCGGGAGATCCTACAATGAGCAGTTCTTC
NA,TRBV19,NA,TRBJ1-1,CASSMWRGGNTEAFF,TGTGCCAGTAGTATGTGGAGGGGGGGGAACACTGAAGCTTTCTTT
TRBD1,TRBV30,NA,TRBJ1-6,CAMDRGFGSPLHF,TGTGCCATGGACAGGGGGTTTGGTTCACCCCTCCACTTT
NA,TRBV7-8,NA,TRBJ1-5,CASSLGPRNQPQHF,TGTGCCAGCAGCTTAGGGCCCCGAAATCAGCCCCAGCATTTT
NA,TRBV11-3,NA,TRBJ1-2,CASSLGRGGYYGYTF,TGTGCCAGCAGCCTCGGTCGGGGGGGGTACTATGGCTACACCTTC
TRBD1,TRBV11-2,NA,TRBJ1-1,CASSPYRGNEAFF,TGTGCCAGCAGCCCATACAGGGGGAATGAAGCTTTCTTT
TRBD1,TRBV6-5,NA,TRBJ1-3,CASSSQGAGNTIYF,TGTGCCAGCAGTTCACAGGGGGCTGGAAACACCATATATTTT
NA,TRBV12-1,once,TRBJ1-2,CASSSSGPHQDYVYTF,TGTGCCAGCAGCTCCTCCGGGCCGCATCAAGACTATGTCTACACCTTC
TRBD1,TRBV28,NA,TRBJ1-6,CASSSGQGGNSPLHF,TGTGCCAGCAGTTCGGGACAGGGAGGGAATTCACCCCTCCACTTT
TRBD1,TRBV18,NA,TRBJ1-1,CASSPGTGKVTEAFF,TGTGCCAGCTCCCCAGGGACAGGGAAGGTGACTGAAGCTTTCTTT
TRBD1,TRBV19,NA,TRBJ2-6,CASSIRPGQGAKTGANVLTF,TGTGCCAGTAGTATTCGGCCGGGACAGGGGGCGAAGACTGGGGCCAACGTCCTGACTTTC
TRBD1,TRBV19,NA,TRBJ1-2,CASRGQGGYGYTF,TGTGCCAGTAGAGGACAGGGGGGATATGGCTACACCTTC
NA,TRBV11-2,NA,TRBJ2-2,CASSTGSVDTGELFF,TGTGCCAGCAGCACCGGGAGTGTTGACACCGGGGAGCTGTTTTTT
NA,TRBV18,NA,TRBJ2-7,CASSLPYSYEQYF,TGTGCCAGCTCACTCCCCTACAGCTACGAGCAGTACTTC
NA,TRBV6-5,NA,TRBJ1-3,CASYDKSGGNTIYF,TGTGCCAGCTATGACAAATCGGGGGGAAACACCATATATTTT
NA,TRBV4-1,NA,TRBJ1-5,CASSQGGDQPQHF,TGCGCCAGCAGCCAAGGGGGGGATCAGCCCCAGCATTTT
NA,TRBV27,NA,TRBJ2-5,CASSSGVGTGGTQYF,TGTGCCAGCAGTTCTGGTGTAGGGACCGGGGGGACCCAGTACTTC
TRBD2,TRBV30,few,TRBJ2-1,CAWSVWTSGGAHNEQFF,TGTGCCTGGAGTGTATGGACTAGCGGGGGGGCCCACAATGAGCAGTTCTTC
TRBD1,TRBV6-5,NA,TRBJ1-1,CASSYTSTGKNTEAFF,TGTGCCAGCAGTTACACGTCGACAGGGAAGAACACTGAAGCTTTCTTT
TRBD1,TRBV27,NA,TRBJ2-5,CASSLGGTGTGGLLDF,TGTGCCAGCAGTTTAGGAGGTACCGGGACAGGGGGACTCCTAGACTTC
TRBD1,TRBV7-6,few,TRBJ2-2,CASSPWGQGANTGELFF,TGTGCCAGCAGCCCATGGGGACAGGGGGCGAACACCGGGGAGCTGTTTTTT
TRBD2,TRBV19,NA,TRBJ2-7,CASSAGGGTYEQYF,TGTGCCAGTAGTGCTGGGGGGGGAACCTACGAGCAGTACTTC
TRBD1,TRBV7-7,NA,TRBJ2-2,CASSFSPGQGTGELFF,TGTGCTAGCAGCTTTTCCCCCGGACAGGGGACCGGGGAGCTGTTTTTT
TRBD1,TRBV15,NA,TRBJ2-7,CATSLTGESHYEQYF,TGTGCCACCAGCCTGACAGGGGAGTCGCACTACGAGCAGTACTTC
TRBD2,TRBV6-2/TRBV6-3,NA,TRBJ2-5,CASSPPSGPRGETQYF,TGTGCCAGCAGTCCGCCTAGCGGTCCCCGGGGAGAGACCCAGTACTTC
TRBD1,TRBV19,NA,TRBJ1-5,CASSTRGDGNQPQHF,TGTGCCAGTAGTACCAGGGGGGATGGCAATCAGCCCCAGCATTTT
NA,TRBV10-3,once,TRBJ2-6,CAITDSSGANVLTF,TGTGCCATCACCGACAGCTCTGGGGCCAACGTCCTGACTTTC
NA,TRBV21-1,NA,TRBJ1-2,CASESAGGYGYTF,TGTGCCAGCGAGTCGGCAGGGGGCTATGGCTACACCTTC
TRBD2,TRBV4-1,NA,TRBJ2-7,CASSQGSGVYEQYF,TGCGCCAGCAGCCAGGGTAGCGGGGTCTACGAGCAGTACTTC
TRBD1,TRBV10-1,once,TRBJ2-1,CASSESQGQGPFQQFF,TGCGCCAGCAGTGAGTCGCAGGGACAGGGGCCTTTTCAGCAGTTCTTC
NA,TRBV14,NA,TRBJ2-7,CASSHSNTPYEQYF,TGTGCCAGCAGCCATTCCAATACTCCCTACGAGCAGTACTTC
NA,TRBV30,NA,TRBJ1-5,CAWSGPGGAQPQHF,TGTGCCTGGAGTGGCCCTGGGGGGGCTCAGCCCCAGCATTTT